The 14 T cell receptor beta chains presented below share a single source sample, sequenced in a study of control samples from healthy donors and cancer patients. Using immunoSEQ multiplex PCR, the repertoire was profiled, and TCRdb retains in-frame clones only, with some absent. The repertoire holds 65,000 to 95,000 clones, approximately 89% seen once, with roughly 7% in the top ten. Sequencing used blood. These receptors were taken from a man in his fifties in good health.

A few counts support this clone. CDR3 protein: CASSRGNTGELFF. CDR3 sequence (DNA): TGTGCCAGTAGTCGGGGGAACACCGGGGAGCTGTTTTTT. V gene TRBV19 combines with J gene TRBJ2-2; weak D call: TRBD2 (5 bases). In germline, CDR1 is LNHDA, CDR2 SQIVND (reference sequence). V lost 5 bases to trimming and J lost 1 base, with 5 bases between them. This CDR3 has 13 residues.

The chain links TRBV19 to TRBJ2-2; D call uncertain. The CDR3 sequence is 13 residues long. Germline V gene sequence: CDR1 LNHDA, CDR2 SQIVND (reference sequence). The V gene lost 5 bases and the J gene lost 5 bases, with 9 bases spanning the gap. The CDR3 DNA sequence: TGTGCCAGTAGTTTAGGTCCTACCGGGGAGCTGTTTTTT. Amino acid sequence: CASSLGPTGELFF.

The CDR3 spells CASSHQGGGETQYF. In nucleotides, the CDR3 is TGTGCCAGCAGCCATCAGGGAGGGGGAGAGACCCAGTACTTC. The chain has TRBV7-8 and TRBJ2-5; maybe TRBD2 (7 bases). The germline V and J ends were trimmed by 5 bases and 4 bases, with 14 bases remaining between them. Per germline, CDR1 SGHVS and CDR2 FQNEAQ. The length of the CDR3 is 14 residues.

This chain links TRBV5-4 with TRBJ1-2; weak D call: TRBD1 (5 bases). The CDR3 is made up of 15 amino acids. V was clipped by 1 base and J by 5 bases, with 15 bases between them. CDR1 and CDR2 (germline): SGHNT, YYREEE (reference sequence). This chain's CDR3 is CASSLSGNRLYGYTF. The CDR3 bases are TGTGCCAGCAGCTTGTCCGGGAACAGGCTTTATGGCTACACCTTC.

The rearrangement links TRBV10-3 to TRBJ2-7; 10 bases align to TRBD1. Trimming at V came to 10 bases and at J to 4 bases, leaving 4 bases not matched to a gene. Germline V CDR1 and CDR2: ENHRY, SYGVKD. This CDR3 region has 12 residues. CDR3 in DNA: TGTGCCACCCGACAGGGGGCGTACGAGCAGTACTTC. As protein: CATRQGAYEQYF.

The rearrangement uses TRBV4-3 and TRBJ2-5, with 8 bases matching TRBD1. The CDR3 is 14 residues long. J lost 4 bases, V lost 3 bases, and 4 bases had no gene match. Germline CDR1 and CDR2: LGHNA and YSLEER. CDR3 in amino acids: CASSQDRVRETQYF. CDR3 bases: TGCGCCAGCAGCCAGGACAGGGTTAGAGAGACCCAGTACTTC.

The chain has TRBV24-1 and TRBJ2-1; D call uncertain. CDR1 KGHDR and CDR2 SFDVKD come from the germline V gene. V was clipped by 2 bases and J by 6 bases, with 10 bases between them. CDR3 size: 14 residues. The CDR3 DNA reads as TGTGCCACCAGTGATTCCCTAGTCAGCAATGAGCAGTTCTTC. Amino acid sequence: CATSDSLVSNEQFF.

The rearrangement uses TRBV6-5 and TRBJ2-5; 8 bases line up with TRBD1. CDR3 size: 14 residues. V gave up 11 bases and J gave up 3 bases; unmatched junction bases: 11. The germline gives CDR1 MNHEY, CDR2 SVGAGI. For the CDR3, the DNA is TGTGCCTCCCACAGGGGGGTTTGGGAAGAGACCCAGTACTTC. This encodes CASHRGVWEETQYF.

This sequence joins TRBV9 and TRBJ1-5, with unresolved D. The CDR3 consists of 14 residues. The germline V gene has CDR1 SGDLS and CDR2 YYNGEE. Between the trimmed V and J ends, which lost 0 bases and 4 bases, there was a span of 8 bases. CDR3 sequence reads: CASSVDPGNQPQHF. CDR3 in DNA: TGTGCCAGCAGCGTAGACCCGGGTAATCAGCCCCAGCATTTT.

The CDR3 nucleotides are TGTGCCAGCAGCGTAGAAGTAACGCGTGGGACCCAGTACTTC. The encoded protein is CASSVEVTRGTQYF. The chain uses TRBV9 and TRBJ2-5; no clear D. Trimming took 0 bases from V and 7 from J, leaving 13 bases between them. This CDR3 region has 14 residues. Germline V gene lookup returns CDR1 SGDLS and CDR2 YYNGEE.

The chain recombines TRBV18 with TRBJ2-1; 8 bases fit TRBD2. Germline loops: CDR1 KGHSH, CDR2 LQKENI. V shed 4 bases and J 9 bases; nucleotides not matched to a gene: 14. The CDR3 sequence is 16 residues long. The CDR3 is CASSRSSGGAAVEQFF. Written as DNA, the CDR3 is TGTGCCAGCTCACGAAGCTCGGGGGGGGCGGCCGTTGAGCAGTTCTTC.

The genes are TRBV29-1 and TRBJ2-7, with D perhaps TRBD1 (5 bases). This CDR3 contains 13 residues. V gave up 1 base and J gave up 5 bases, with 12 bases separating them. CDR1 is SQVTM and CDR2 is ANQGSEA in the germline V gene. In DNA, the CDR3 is TGCAGCGTTGAAGGTCAGGGTCTCAACGAGCAGTACTTC. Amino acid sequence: CSVEGQGLNEQYF.

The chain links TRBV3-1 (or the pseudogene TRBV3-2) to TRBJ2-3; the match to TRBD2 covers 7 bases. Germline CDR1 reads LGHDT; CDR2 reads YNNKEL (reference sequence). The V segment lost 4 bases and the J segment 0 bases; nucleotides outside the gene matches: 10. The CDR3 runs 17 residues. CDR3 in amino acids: CASSLTFLAASTDTQYF. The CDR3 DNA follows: TGTGCCAGCAGCCTCACCTTCCTAGCGGCCAGCACAGATACGCAGTATTTT.

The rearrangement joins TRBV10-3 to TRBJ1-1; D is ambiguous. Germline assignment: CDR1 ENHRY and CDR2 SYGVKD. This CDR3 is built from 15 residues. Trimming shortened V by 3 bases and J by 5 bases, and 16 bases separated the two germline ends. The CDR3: CAISDRLPRRTEAFF. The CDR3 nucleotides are TGTGCCATCAGTGATAGGCTGCCCAGGCGGACTGAAGCTTTCTTT.